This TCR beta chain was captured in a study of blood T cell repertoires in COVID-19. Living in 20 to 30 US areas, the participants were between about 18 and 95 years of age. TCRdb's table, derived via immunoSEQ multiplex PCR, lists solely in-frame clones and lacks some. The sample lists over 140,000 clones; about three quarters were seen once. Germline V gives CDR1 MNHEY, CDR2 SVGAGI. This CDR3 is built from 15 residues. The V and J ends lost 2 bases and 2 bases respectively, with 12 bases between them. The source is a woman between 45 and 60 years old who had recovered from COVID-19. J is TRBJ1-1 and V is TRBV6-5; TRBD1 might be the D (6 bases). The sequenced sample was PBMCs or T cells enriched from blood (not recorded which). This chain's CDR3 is CASSYLDRTNTEAFF. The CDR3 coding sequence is TGTGCCAGCAGTTACCTAGACAGGACTAACACTGAAGCTTTCTTT.